This T cell receptor (beta chain) was obtained from a study of CD8+ T cells in alopecia areata. Study-wide context: The authors scored treated patients' severity by affected scalp percentage.

Germline assignment: CDR1 MNHEY and CDR2 SMNVEV (reference sequence). CDR3 length: 15 amino acids. V was shortened by 1 base and J by 8 bases, with 17 bases between the two germline ends. Whole-study findings and limits: A great number of expanded lesional clones endured in scalp and blood during tofacitinib.

Comment on this clone: The antigen is not known.

Documented treatment: oral pan-JAK inhibitor, 5-10 mg twice daily. Extraction of RNA preceded its reverse transcription into cDNA, which served as the sequencing template. Repertoires were generated with immunoSEQ multiplex PCR, while TCRdb's copy carries only in-frame clones and drops some. The table records roughly 120,000 clones, approximately 59% of them present only once. The material sequenced was CD8+ T cells sorted from blood, taken at week 4, from a patient treated with tofacitinib. The chain has TRBV27 and TRBJ1-2; TRBD1 is a possible D gene (5 bases). The sequence came from a human donor with alopecia areata. The CDR3 reads CASSLLRSGEGGYTF. The CDR3 bases are TGTGCCAGCAGTTTATTGCGATCGGGGGAGGGCGGCTACACCTTC.